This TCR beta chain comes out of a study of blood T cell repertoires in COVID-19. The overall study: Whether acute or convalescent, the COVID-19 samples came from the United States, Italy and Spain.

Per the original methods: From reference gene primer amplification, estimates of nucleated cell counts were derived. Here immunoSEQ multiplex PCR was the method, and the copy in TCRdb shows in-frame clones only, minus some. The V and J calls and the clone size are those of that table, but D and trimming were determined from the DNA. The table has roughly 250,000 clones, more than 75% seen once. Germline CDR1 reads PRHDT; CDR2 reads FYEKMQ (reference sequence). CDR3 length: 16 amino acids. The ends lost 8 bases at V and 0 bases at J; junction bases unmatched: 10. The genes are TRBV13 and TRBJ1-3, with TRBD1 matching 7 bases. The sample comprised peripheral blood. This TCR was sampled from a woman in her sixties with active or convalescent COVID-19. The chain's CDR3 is CASSRGTVGSGNTIYF. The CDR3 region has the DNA TGTGCCAGCTCCCGAGGGACAGTTGGCTCTGGAAACACCATATATTTT.